This is a list of T cell receptor beta chains from one sample in a study of shared clonotypes between healthy human individuals. The protocol was immunoSEQ multiplex PCR, while the TCRdb copy is restricted to in-frame clones and leaves out a portion. The sample contains about 380,000 clones, around 96% of which appear only once. Sequenced: memory CD8+ T cells sorted from blood. Every receptor here comes from a man aged 30-40 years in good health. Both conserved end residues are trimmed from each CDR3. Fields, in order: J gene, V gene, CDR3 protein.

J: TRBJ2-7; V: TRBV7-9; CDR3: ASSLEGQGTYEQY
J: TRBJ2-5; V: TRBV18; CDR3: ASSPPGGETQY
J: TRBJ1-4; V: TRBV29-1; CDR3: SVASAGPGGKLF
J: TRBJ2-2; V: TRBV2; CDR3: ASSAGLADGELF
J: TRBJ1-2; V: TRBV30; CDR3: AWSVGQYLDGYT
J: TRBJ2-2; V: TRBV7-9; CDR3: ASSTSGRAFGELF
J: TRBJ1-4; V: TRBV19; CDR3: ASSTLAGPRNEKLF
J: TRBJ2-3; V: TRBV4-2; CDR3: ASSQGRGGTATDTQY
J: TRBJ2-7; V: TRBV2; CDR3: ASSEKLGVAQY
J: TRBJ2-2; V: TRBV10-3; CDR3: AITGTGNTGELF
J: TRBJ2-2; V: TRBV27; CDR3: ARIPGLAGEPPGELF
J: TRBJ2-1; V: TRBV6-1; CDR3: ASRLSYNEQF
J: TRBJ1-5; V: TRBV28; CDR3: ASSFRGERNQPQH
J: TRBJ1-5; V: TRBV11-3; CDR3: ASSLVGLIYSTGGNQPQH